Presented here are 18 T cell receptor beta chains from one specimen sequenced in a study of blood T cell repertoires in COVID-19 (dated by TCRdb to 2018 to 2020). Library preparation employed the immunoSEQ multiplex PCR assay. The table comes from immuneACCESS by way of TCRdb, which keeps in-frame sequences with V and J called. Part of the clones is missing from these tables; in studies checked, under half for an unresolved V gene and the rest for unknown reasons. The sample contains approximately 110,000 clones, approximately 88% of them found a single time. Of the sample, nearly 0.85% is held by the ten largest clones. The sample taken for sequencing was peripheral blood. The receptors stem from an older woman with acute or convalescent COVID-19.

The J gene is TRBJ1-2, the V gene TRBV27, with a tentative D call TRBD1 (5 bases). This CDR3 has 13 residues. Trimming pared 3 bases from V and 2 bases from J, leaving 7 bases between. Germline CDR1 and CDR2: MNHEY and SMNVEV (reference sequence). The CDR3 DNA sequence: TGTGCCAGCAGTTTGAGACAGAACTATGGCTACACCTTC. This sequence encodes CASSLRQNYGYTF.

This clone was found a few times. This chain joins TRBV6-5 and TRBJ2-7; 11 bases agree with TRBD1. The germline gives CDR1 MNHEY, CDR2 SVGAGI. J gave up 2 bases and V 7 bases, and 4 bases lay outside the gene matches. This CDR3 region has 14 residues. CDR3: CASNLDRGPYEQYF. CDR3 bases: TGTGCCAGCAACCTGGACAGGGGGCCCTACGAGCAGTACTTC.

The sample holds a few counts of this clone. This chain uses TRBV6-1 with TRBJ1-4, with 7 bases aligning to TRBD1. The germline V gene encodes CDR1 MNHNS and CDR2 SASEGT. This CDR3 comprises 15 residues. Trimming took 3 bases from V and 12 from J; bases not matched to a gene: 13. The CDR3 sequence is CASSEWLGTASELFF. CDR3 sequence (DNA): TGTGCCAGCAGTGAGTGGTTGGGGACAGCATCAGAACTGTTTTTT.

This chain connects TRBV12-3 or TRBV12-4 to TRBJ2-3; possible D gene TRBD2, 7 bases. The V end was cut by 8 bases, the J end by 14 bases, with 17 bases between. The length of the CDR3 is 11 residues. In DNA form, the CDR3 reads TGTGCCAGCCGGGGGAGGGGGGGCGCGTATTTT. Translating gives CASRGRGGAYF.

The chain carries TRBV9 and TRBJ2-3; TRBD2 agrees at 8 bases. V lost 6 bases to trimming and J lost 5 bases; unmatched junction nucleotides: 5. Germline-derived CDR1 and CDR2 are SGDLS and YYNGEE. The CDR3 runs to 13 residues. The CDR3: CASNREGVDTQYF. In DNA form, the CDR3 reads TGTGCCAGCAACCGGGAGGGGGTAGATACGCAGTATTTT. The variable domain in full, completed from reference TRBV9 and TRBJ2-3, reads DSGVTQTPKHLITATGQRVTLRCSPRSGDLSVYWYQQSLDQGLQFLIQYYNGEERAKGNILERFSAQQFPDLHSELNLSSLELGDSALYFCASNREGVDTQYFGPGTRLTVL.

This clone was observed once. V is TRBV3-1 (or the pseudogene TRBV3-2) and J is TRBJ2-7; D perhaps matches TRBD1 (5 bases). CDR3 length: 14 residues. V was clipped by 0 bases and J by 3 bases, with 9 bases between them. Germline CDR1 reads LGHDT; CDR2 reads YNNKEL (reference sequence). The CDR3 DNA reads as TGTGCCAGCAGCCAAGAAGTAGGGGTCTACGAGCAGTACTTC. This gives the protein CASSQEVGVYEQYF.

This sequence joins TRBV7-9 and TRBJ1-3; no clear D. CDR3 length: 14 amino acids. Germline-derived CDR1 and CDR2 are SEHNR and FQNEAQ (reference sequence). V shed 3 bases and J shed 4 bases, with 10 bases lying between them. The CDR3 protein is CASSFGGMGNTIYF. The CDR3 coding sequence is TGTGCCAGCAGCTTTGGAGGGATGGGAAACACCATATATTTT.

In nucleotides, the CDR3 is TGTGCCAGCAGCCAAGGAGGTGAGGGTTGGGATACGCAGTATTTT. It translates to CASSQGGEGWDTQYF. This sequence joins TRBV3-1 (or the pseudogene TRBV3-2) and TRBJ2-3, with D maybe TRBD2 (5 bases). Between the trimmed V and J ends, which lost 1 base and 6 bases, there was a span of 14 bases. Germline V gene data show CDR1 as LGHDT and CDR2 as YNNKEL (reference sequence). The CDR3 is 15 residues long.

The count of this clone is one. The chain uses TRBV5-8 and TRBJ2-1, with TRBD1 matching 7 bases. With V trimmed by 0 bases and J by 4 bases, 7 bases remained unmatched. The CDR3 covers 16 residues. Germline loops: CDR1 SGHTS, CDR2 YDEGEE. The CDR3 DNA reads as TGTGCCAGCAGCTTGGAGGGGGCCATCACATACAATGAGCAGTTCTTC. Translation: CASSLEGAITYNEQFF.

The V and J genes are TRBV5-1 and TRBJ1-1; TRBD1 aligns across 8 bases. The germline gives CDR1 SGHRS, CDR2 YFSETQ. The V gene end was trimmed by 4 bases and the J gene end by 1 base; junction bases not matched to a gene: 9. The CDR3 loop spans 16 amino acids. CDR3 residues: CASSVIYRGKNTEAFF. DNA for the CDR3: TGCGCCAGCAGCGTGATTTACAGGGGGAAGAACACTGAAGCTTTCTTT.

The chain links TRBV14 to TRBJ1-1; 7 bases are shared with TRBD1. CDR3 length equals 13 residues. Germline-derived CDR1 and CDR2 are SGHDN and FVKESK. The V and J ends lost 1 base and 11 bases, in that order; junction bases with no gene match: 7. Here the CDR3 reads CASSQVEGATAFF. CDR3 DNA: TGTGCCAGCAGCCAAGTAGAGGGGGCCACGGCTTTCTTT.

The J gene is TRBJ2-3, the V gene TRBV7-9; 7 bases line up with TRBD2. Trimming at V came to 4 bases and at J to 2 bases, leaving 9 bases not matched to a gene. From germline, CDR1 is SEHNR and CDR2 FQNEAQ (reference sequence). The CDR3 has 16 amino acids. CDR3 bases: TGTGCCAGCAGCTCGCCGGGACTACCCGCCACAGATACGCAGTATTTT. It translates to CASSSPGLPATDTQYF.

The CDR3 DNA is TGTGCCAGTAGTATTGCGGGGGAAACCGAAGCTTTCTTT. Amino acid sequence: CASSIAGETEAFF. The chain couples TRBV19 to TRBJ1-1, with D possibly being TRBD1 (5 bases). The CDR3 contains 13 residues. V gave up 3 bases and J gave up 8 bases, with 13 bases separating them. In germline, CDR1 is LNHDA, CDR2 SQIVND (reference sequence).

The V call is TRBV28, the J call TRBJ1-2; TRBD1 is a possible D gene (5 bases). This CDR3 spans 13 amino acids. CDR1 and CDR2 from the germline V gene are MDHEN and SYDVKM. Trimming removed 7 bases from V and 5 bases from J, with 14 bases in between. This CDR3 reads CASTGGLPYGYTF. The CDR3 DNA sequence: TGTGCCAGCACTGGGGGACTTCCATATGGCTACACCTTC.

The V and J genes are TRBV28 and TRBJ1-3, with D uncertain. Germline assignment: CDR1 MDHEN and CDR2 SYDVKM. This CDR3 has 14 residues. The germline V and J ends were trimmed by 6 bases and 1 base, with 10 bases remaining between them. The CDR3 nucleotides are TGTGCCAGCAGCGTCGCAGGTTCTGGAAACACCATATATTTT. This encodes CASSVAGSGNTIYF.

The rearrangement uses TRBV9 and TRBJ1-2, with 9 bases identical to TRBD1. CDR1 is SGDLS and CDR2 is YYNGEE in the germline V gene. CDR3 length: 14 residues. The V gene end was trimmed by 3 bases and the J gene end by 3 bases; junction bases not matched to a gene: 3. The CDR3 is CASSGGQGDYGYTF. The CDR3 region has the DNA TGTGCCAGCAGCGGGGGACAGGGAGACTATGGCTACACCTTC.

This chain connects TRBV10-3 to TRBJ1-1, with D possibly matching TRBD1 (6 bases). The CDR3 has 13 residues. V was trimmed by 10 bases and J by 1 base, leaving 13 bases between them. Germline CDR1 reads ENHRY; CDR2 reads SYGVKD. CDR3 residues: CATGQGTNTEAFF. DNA for the CDR3: TGTGCCACTGGGCAGGGGACGAACACTGAAGCTTTCTTT.

V and J are TRBV15 and TRBJ1-2; 8 positions agree with TRBD1. Germline V gives CDR1 LNHNV, CDR2 YYDKDF (reference sequence). The CDR3 sequence is 13 residues long. V dropped 4 bases and J dropped 5; count of bases not matched to a gene: 3. This CDR3 is CATSTGTGYGYTF. The DNA for the CDR3 is TGTGCCACCAGCACCGGGACAGGTTATGGCTACACCTTC. The whole variable domain, filled in from reference TRBV15 and TRBJ1-2, reads DAMVIQNPRYQVTQFGKPVTLSCSQTLNHNVMYWYQQKSSQAPKLLFHYYDKDFNNEADTPDNFQSRRPNTSFCFLDIRSPGLGDTAMYLCATSTGTGYGYTFGSGTRLTVV.